A single sample is the source of the 7 T cell receptor beta chains below, sequenced in a study of T cells after yellow fever vaccination. A single record per CDR3 protein comes from TCRdb applying MiXCR to the 5' RACE reads. The sample lists a few hundred thousand distinct CDR3 sequences; around 3.9% were seen once. This sample comprised PBMCs, obtained 5 days after the yellow fever booster vaccination. The receptors here all came from a man in his late teens or twenties who received the YFV17D yellow fever vaccine.

Only a few counts were recorded for this clonotype. The rearrangement links TRBV30 to TRBJ1-2, with a weak D call TRBD1 (5 bases). This CDR3 is built from 12 residues. CDR1 and CDR2 (germline): GTSNPN, SVGIG (reference sequence). V was trimmed by 4 bases and J by 4 bases, leaving 10 bases between them. CDR3 nucleotides: TGTGCCTGGACCCAGGGAGGCTATGGCTACACCTTC. Its translation: CAWTQGGYGYTF.

Many counts were recorded for this clonotype. V and J are TRBV20-1 and TRBJ2-7, with unresolved D. The length of the CDR3 is 14 residues. Germline assignment: CDR1 DFQATT and CDR2 SNEGSKA (reference sequence). V shed 0 bases and J shed 4 bases, with 13 bases lying between them. The CDR3 sequence is CSARDLGSFYEQYV. The CDR3 region has the DNA TGCAGTGCTAGAGATCTGGGAAGCTTTTACGAGCAGTACGTC.

For the CDR3, the DNA is TGTGCCAGCAGCTTAGCCGGGACTAGCGGGAGCGCAGATACGCAGTATTTT. Its translation is CASSLAGTSGSADTQYF. The chain employs TRBV7-2 and TRBJ2-3, with TRBD2 identical over 14 bases. CDR1 is SGHTA and CDR2 is FQGNSA in the germline V gene. The ends lost 0 bases at V and 4 bases at J; junction bases unmatched: 3. This CDR3 comprises 17 residues.

This chain joins TRBV7-8 and TRBJ1-2; D is unresolved. The CDR3 is made up of 13 amino acids. Between the trimmed V and J ends, which lost 6 bases and 1 base, there was a span of 9 bases. Germline V gene data show CDR1 as SGHVS and CDR2 as FQNEAQ. In nucleotides, the CDR3 is TGTGCCAGCAGGCCAGCCTATAACTATGGCTACACCTTC. This codes for CASRPAYNYGYTF. Full variable domain (missing parts from reference TRBV7-8 and TRBJ1-2): GAGVSQSPRYKVAKRGQDVALRCDPISGHVSLFWYQQALGQGPEFLTYFQNEAQLDKSGLPSDRFFAERPEGSVSTLKIQRTQQEDSAVYLCASRPAYNYGYTFGSGTRLTVV.

This clonotype has a count of ten or more. CDR3 residues: CASSFGGAGRTDTQYF. The CDR3 nucleotides read TGTGCCAGCAGCTTTGGGGGAGCGGGCCGCACAGATACGCAGTATTTT. The chain joins TRBV7-6 to TRBJ2-3, with D perhaps matching TRBD2 (6 bases). The CDR3 runs to 16 residues. The germline CDR1 and CDR2 sequences are SGHVS and FNYEAQ. Deletions cut 3 bases from V and 1 base from J, with 14 bases between.

This clonotype was picked up many times. The chain links TRBV12-3 or TRBV12-4 to TRBJ1-1; D ambiguous. The germline V and J ends were trimmed by 4 bases and 5 bases, with 17 bases remaining between them. The CDR3 consists of 15 residues. The CDR3, as DNA: TGTGCCAGCAGTTCAGCGCTTACGGGGTCAACTGAAGCTTTCTTT. Amino acid sequence: CASSSALTGSTEAFF.

This clonotype was observed many times. The chain recombines TRBV20-1 with TRBJ2-1, with D tentatively TRBD2 (6 bases). V was cut by 2 bases and J by 2 bases, with 13 bases left in between. This CDR3 spans 15 amino acids. Germline-derived CDR1 and CDR2 are DFQATT and SNEGSKA (reference sequence). The CDR3 DNA reads TGCAGTGCTAGACCCCGGACGGGGGCCTACAATGAGCAGTTCTTC. This translates into CSARPRTGAYNEQFF.